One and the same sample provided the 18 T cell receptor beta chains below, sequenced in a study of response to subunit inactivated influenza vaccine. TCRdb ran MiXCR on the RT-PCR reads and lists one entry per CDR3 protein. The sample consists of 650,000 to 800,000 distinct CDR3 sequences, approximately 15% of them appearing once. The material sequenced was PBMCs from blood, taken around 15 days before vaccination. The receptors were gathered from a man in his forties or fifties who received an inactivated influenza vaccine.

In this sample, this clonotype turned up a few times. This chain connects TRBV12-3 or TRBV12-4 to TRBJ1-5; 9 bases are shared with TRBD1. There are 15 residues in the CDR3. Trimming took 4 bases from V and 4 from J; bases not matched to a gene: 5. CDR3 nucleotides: TGTGCCAGCAGTTCCGGGACAGGGATGAATCAGCCCCAGCATTTT. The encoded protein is CASSSGTGMNQPQHF.

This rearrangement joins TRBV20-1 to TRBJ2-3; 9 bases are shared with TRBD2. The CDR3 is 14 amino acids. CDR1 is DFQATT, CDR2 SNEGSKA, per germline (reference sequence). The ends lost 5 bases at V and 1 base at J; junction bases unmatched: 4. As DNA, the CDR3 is TGCAGTGCTCATAGCGGGAGCGGCACAGATACGCAGTATTTT. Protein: CSAHSGSGTDTQYF.

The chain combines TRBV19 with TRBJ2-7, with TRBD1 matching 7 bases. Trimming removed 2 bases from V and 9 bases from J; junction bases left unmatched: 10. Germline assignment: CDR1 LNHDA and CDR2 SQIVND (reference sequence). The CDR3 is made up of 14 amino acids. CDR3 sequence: CASSIRAMGQRQYF. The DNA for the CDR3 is TGTGCCAGTAGTATAAGAGCTATGGGACAGCGGCAGTACTTC.

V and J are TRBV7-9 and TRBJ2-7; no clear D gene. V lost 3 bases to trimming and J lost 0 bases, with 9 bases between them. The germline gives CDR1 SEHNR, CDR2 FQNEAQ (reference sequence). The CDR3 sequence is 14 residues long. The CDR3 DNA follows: TGTGCCAGCAGCTTTGTTGCCCCCTCCTACGAGCAGTACTTC. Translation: CASSFVAPSYEQYF. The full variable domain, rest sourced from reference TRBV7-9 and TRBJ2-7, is DTGVSQNPRHKITKRGQNVTFRCDPISEHNRLYWYRQTLGQGPEFLTYFQNEAQLEKSRLLSDRFSAERPKGSFSTLEIQRTEQGDSAMYLCASSFVAPSYEQYFGPGTRLTVT.

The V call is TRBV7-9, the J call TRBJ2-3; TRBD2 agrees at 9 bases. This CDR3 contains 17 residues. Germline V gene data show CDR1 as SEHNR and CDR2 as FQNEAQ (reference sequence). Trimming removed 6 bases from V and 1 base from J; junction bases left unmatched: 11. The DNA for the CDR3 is TGTGCCAGCAGTCCTAATAGCGGGAGAGCAGGCACAGATACGCAGTATTTT. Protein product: CASSPNSGRAGTDTQYF.

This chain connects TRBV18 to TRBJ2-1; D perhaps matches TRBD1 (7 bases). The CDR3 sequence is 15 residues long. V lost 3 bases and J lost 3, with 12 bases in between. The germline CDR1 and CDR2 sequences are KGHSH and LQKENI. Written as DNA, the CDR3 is TGTGCCAGCTCACCCGGAGGGACAGTCTACAATGAGCAGTTCTTC. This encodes CASSPGGTVYNEQFF.

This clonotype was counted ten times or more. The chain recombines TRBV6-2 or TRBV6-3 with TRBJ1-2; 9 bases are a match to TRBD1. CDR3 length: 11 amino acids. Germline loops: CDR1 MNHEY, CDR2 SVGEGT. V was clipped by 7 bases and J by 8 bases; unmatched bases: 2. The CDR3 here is CASTTGGGYTF. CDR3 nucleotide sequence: TGTGCCAGCACGACAGGGGGAGGCTACACCTTC.

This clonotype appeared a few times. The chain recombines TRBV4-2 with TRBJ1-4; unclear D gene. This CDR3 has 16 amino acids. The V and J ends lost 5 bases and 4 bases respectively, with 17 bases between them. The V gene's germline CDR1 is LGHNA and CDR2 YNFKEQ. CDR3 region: CASSARYPHVNEKLFF. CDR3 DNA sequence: TGTGCCAGCAGCGCAAGATATCCCCACGTTAATGAAAAACTGTTTTTT.

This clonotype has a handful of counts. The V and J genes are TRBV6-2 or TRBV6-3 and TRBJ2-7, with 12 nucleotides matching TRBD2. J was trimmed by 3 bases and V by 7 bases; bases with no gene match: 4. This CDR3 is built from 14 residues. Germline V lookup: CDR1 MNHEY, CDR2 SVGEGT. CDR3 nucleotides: TGTGCCAGCACCATGACTAGCGGGAGCTACGAGCAGTACTTC. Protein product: CASTMTSGSYEQYF.

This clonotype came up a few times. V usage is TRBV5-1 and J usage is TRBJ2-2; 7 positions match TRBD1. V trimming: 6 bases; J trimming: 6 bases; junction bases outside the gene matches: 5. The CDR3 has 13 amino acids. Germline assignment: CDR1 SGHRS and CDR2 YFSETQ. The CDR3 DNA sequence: TGCGCCAGCACTCGGGACAGTGCCGGGGAGCTGTTTTTT. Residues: CASTRDSAGELFF.

This chain's CDR3 is CASMAGSNTGELFF. In DNA, the CDR3 is TGTGCCAGCATGGCAGGATCGAACACCGGGGAGCTGTTTTTT. The chain combines TRBV2 with TRBJ2-2, with D uncertain. There are 14 residues in the CDR3. The germline V gene has CDR1 SNHLY and CDR2 FYNNEI. The germline V and J ends were trimmed by 7 bases and 0 bases, with 9 bases remaining between them.

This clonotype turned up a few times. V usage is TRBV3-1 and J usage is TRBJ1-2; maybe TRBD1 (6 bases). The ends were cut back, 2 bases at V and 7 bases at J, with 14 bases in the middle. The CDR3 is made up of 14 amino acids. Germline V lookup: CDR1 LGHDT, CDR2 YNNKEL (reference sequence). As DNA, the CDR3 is TGTGCCAGCAGCCAACCACAGGGCACAAGTGGCTACACCTTC. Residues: CASSQPQGTSGYTF. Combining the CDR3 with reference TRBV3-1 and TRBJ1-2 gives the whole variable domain DTAVSQTPKYLVTQMGNDKSIKCEQNLGHDTMYWYKQDSKKFLKIMFSYNNKELIINETVPNRFSPKSPDKAHLNLHINSLELGDSAVYFCASSQPQGTSGYTFGSGTRLTVV.

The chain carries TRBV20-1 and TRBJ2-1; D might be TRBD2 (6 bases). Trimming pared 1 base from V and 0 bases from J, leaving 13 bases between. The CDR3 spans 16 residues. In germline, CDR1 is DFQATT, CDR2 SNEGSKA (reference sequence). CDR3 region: CSARVVQRASYNEQFF. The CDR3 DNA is TGCAGTGCTAGAGTCGTACAGCGGGCCTCCTACAATGAGCAGTTCTTC.

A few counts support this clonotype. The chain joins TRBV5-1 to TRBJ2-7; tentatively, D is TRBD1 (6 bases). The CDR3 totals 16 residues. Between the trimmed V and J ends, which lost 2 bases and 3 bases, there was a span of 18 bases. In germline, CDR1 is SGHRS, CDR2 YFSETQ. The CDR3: CASSLAPGTTIYEQYF. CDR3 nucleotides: TGCGCCAGCAGCTTAGCCCCTGGGACAACTATCTACGAGCAGTACTTC.

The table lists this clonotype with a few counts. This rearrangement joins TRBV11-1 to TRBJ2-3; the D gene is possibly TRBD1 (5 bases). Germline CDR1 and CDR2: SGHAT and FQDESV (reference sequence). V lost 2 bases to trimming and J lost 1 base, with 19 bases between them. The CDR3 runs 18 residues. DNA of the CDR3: TGTGCCAGCAGCTTACGCGGTACGGCAGGGCATGGCACAGATACGCAGTATTTT. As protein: CASSLRGTAGHGTDTQYF.

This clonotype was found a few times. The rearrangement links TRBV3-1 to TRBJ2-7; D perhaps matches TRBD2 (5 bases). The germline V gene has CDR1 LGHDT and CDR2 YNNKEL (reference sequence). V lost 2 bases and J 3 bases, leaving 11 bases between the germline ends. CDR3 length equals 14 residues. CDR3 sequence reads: CASSQSPGSYEQYF. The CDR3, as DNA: TGTGCCAGCAGCCAAAGCCCGGGGAGCTACGAGCAGTACTTC.

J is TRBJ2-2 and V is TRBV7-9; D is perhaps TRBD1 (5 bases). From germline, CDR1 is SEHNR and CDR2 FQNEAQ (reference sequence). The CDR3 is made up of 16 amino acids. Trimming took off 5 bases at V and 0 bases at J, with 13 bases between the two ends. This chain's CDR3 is CASSEPTGPNTGELFF. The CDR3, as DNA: TGTGCCAGCAGCGAACCCACAGGTCCGAACACCGGGGAGCTGTTTTTT.

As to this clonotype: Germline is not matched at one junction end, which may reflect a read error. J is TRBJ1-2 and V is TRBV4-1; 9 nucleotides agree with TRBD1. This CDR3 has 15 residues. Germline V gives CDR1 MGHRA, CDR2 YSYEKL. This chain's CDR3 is CASSQAEGQGGGYTF. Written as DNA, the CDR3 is TGCGCCAGCAGTCAAGCGGAGGGACAGGGAGGAGGCTACACCTTC.